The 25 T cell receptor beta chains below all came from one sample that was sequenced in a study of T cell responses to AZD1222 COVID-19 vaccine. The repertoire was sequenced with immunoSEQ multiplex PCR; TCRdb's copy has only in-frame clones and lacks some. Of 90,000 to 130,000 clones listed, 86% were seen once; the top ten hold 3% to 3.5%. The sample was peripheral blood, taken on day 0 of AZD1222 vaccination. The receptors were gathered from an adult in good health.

CDR3 protein: CASSQSNGERGSLHF. The CDR3 DNA sequence: TGTGCCAGCAGCCAGTCTAACGGGGAAAGGGGTTCCCTCCACTTT. This sequence joins TRBV3-1 (or the pseudogene TRBV3-2) and TRBJ1-6, with a tentative D call TRBD1 (5 bases). The germline V gene encodes CDR1 LGHDT and CDR2 YNNKEL (reference sequence). The V end was cut by 3 bases, the J end by 14 bases, with 20 bases between. CDR3 length equals 15 residues.

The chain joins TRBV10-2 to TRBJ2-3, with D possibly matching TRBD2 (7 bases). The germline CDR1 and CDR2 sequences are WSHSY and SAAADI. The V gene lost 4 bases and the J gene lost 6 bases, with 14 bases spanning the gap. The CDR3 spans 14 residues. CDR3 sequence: CASSVGGPGDTQYF. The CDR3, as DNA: TGCGCCAGCAGTGTGGGGGGGCCGGGGGATACGCAGTATTTT.

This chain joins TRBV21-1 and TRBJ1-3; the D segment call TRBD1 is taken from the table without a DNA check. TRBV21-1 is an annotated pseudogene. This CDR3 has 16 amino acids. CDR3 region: CARTNAGTGFENTIYF. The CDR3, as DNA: TGTGCCAGAACCAATGCCGGGACAGGGTTCGAAAACACCATATATTTT.

The CDR3 spells CASSKVEMSGAGYYGYTF. Written as DNA, the CDR3 is TGTGCCAGCAGCAAAGTAGAGATGTCTGGGGCGGGTTACTATGGCTACACCTTC. The chain has TRBV21-1 and TRBJ1-2. TRBV21-1 is designated a pseudogene. This CDR3 is 18 amino acids long.

The CDR3 protein is CASSARQGPTEAFF. Here the CDR3 DNA reads TGTGCCAGCAGCGCCCGACAGGGCCCCACTGAAGCTTTCTTT. The chain combines TRBV7-8 with TRBJ1-1; 7 nucleotides match TRBD1. Germline V lookup: CDR1 SGHVS, CDR2 FQNEAQ. Trimming removed 5 bases from V and 4 bases from J; junction bases left unmatched: 7. The length of the CDR3 is 14 residues.

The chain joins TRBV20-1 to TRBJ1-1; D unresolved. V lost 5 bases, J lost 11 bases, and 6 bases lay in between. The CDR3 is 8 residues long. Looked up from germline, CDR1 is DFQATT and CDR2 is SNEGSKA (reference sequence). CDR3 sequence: CSAPRAFF. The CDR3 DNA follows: TGCAGTGCTCCTAGGGCTTTCTTT.

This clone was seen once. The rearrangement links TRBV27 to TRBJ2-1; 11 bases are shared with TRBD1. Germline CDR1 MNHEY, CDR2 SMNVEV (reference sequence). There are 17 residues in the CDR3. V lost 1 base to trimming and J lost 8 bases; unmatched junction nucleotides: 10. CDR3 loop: CASSLYPGTGGRDEQFF. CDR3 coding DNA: TGTGCCAGCAGTTTATACCCCGGGACAGGGGGTAGGGATGAGCAGTTCTTC.

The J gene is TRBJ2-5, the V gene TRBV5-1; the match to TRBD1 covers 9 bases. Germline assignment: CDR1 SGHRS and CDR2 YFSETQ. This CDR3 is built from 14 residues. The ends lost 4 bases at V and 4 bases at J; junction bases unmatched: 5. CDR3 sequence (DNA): TGCGCCAGCAGCCCCGGGACAGGGCTAGAGACCCAGTACTTC. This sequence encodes CASSPGTGLETQYF.

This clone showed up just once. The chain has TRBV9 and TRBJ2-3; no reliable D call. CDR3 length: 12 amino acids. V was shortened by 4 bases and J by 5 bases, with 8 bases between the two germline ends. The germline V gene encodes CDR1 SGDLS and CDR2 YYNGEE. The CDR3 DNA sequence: TGTGCCAGCAGCCCCTTTCGAGATACGCAGTATTTT. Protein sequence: CASSPFRDTQYF. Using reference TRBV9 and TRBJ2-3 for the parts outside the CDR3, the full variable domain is DSGVTQTPKHLITATGQRVTLRCSPRSGDLSVYWYQQSLDQGLQFLIQYYNGEERAKGNILERFSAQQFPDLHSELNLSSLELGDSALYFCASSPFRDTQYFGPGTRLTVL.

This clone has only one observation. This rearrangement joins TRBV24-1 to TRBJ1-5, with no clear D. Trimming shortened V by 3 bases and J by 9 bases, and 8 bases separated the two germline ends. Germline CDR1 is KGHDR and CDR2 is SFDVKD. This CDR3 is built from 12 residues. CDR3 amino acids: CATSDNTRPQHF. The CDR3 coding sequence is TGTGCCACCAGTGATAATACGAGGCCCCAGCATTTT.

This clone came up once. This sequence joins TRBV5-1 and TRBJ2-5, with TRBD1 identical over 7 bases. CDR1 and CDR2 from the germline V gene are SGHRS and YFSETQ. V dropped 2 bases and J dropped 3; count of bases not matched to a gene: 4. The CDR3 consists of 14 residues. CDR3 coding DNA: TGCGCCAGCAGCTTAGACAGGGTTGAAGAGACCCAGTACTTC. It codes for CASSLDRVEETQYF. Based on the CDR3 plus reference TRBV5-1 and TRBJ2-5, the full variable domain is KAGVTQTPRYLIKTRGQQVTLSCSPISGHRSVSWYQQTPGQGLQFLFEYFSETQRNKGNFPGRFSGRQFSNSRSEMNVSTLELGDSALYLCASSLDRVEETQYFGPGTRLLVL.

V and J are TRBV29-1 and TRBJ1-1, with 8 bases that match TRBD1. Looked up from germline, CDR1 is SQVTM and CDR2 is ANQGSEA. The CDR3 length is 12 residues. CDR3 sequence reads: CSEDRANTEAFF. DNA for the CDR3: TGCAGTGAGGACAGGGCGAACACTGAAGCTTTCTTT. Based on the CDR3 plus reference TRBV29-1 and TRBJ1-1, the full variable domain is SAVISQKPSRDICQRGTSLTIQCQVDSQVTMMFWYRQQPGQSLTLIATANQGSEATYESGFVIDKFPISRPNLTFSTLTVSNMSPEDSSIYLCSEDRANTEAFFGQGTRLTVV.

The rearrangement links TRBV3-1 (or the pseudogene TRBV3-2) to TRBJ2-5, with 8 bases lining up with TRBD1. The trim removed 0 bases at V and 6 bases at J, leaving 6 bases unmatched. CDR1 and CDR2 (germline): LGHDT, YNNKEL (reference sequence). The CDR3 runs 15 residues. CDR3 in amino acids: CASSQDSQGAKTQYF. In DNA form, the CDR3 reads TGTGCCAGCAGCCAAGATAGCCAGGGGGCGAAGACCCAGTACTTC.

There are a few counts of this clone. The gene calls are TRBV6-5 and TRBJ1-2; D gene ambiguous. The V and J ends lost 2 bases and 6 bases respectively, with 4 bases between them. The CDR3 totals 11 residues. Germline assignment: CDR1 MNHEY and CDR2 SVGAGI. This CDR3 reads CASSYRDGYTF. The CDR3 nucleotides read TGTGCCAGCAGTTACCGGGATGGCTACACCTTC.

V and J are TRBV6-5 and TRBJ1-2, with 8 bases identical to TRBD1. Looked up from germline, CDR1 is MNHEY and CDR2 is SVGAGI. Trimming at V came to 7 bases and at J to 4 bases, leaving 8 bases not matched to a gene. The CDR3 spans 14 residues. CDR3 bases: TGTGCCAGCAACGACAGGGGCCCACTCTATGGCTACACCTTC. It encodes CASNDRGPLYGYTF.

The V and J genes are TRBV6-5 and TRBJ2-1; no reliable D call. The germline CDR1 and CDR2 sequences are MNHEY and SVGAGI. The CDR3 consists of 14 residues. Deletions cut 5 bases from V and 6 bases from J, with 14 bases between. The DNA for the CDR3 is TGTGCCAGCAGTCTAATTATGGTCGCCAATGAGCAGTTCTTC. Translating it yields CASSLIMVANEQFF.

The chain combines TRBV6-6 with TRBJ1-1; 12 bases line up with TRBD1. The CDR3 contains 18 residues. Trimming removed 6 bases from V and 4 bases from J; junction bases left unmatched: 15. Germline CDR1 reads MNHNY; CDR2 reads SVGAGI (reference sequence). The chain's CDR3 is CASRRPPGTGGQGTEAFF. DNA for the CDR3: TGTGCCAGCAGGCGACCCCCCGGGACAGGGGGCCAGGGCACTGAAGCTTTCTTT.

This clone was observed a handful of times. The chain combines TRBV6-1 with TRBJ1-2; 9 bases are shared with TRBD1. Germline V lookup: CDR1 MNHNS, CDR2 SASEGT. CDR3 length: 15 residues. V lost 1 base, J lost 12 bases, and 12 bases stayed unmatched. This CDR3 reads CASSEGAAGTGRHTF. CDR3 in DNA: TGTGCCAGCAGTGAAGGCGCCGCCGGGACAGGGCGGCACACCTTC.

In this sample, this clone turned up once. The CDR3 DNA is TGTGCCAGCATCCACTCTCGCGGGGGGGCCTCGAGTGAGCAGTTCTTC. It translates to CASIHSRGGASSEQFF. This rearrangement joins TRBV7-9 to TRBJ2-1, with 9 bases that match TRBD2. Germline-derived CDR1 and CDR2 are SEHNR and FQNEAQ (reference sequence). CDR3 length: 16 residues. With 7 bases clipped from V and 9 bases from J, the junction kept 16 bases outside the gene matches.

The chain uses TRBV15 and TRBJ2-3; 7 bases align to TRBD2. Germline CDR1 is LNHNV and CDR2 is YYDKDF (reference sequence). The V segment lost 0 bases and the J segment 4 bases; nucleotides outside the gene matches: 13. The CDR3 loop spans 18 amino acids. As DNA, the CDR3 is TGTGCCACCAGCAGAGACCTTGGGGGGGGAATCGGCGCAGATACGCAGTATTTT. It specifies CATSRDLGGGIGADTQYF.

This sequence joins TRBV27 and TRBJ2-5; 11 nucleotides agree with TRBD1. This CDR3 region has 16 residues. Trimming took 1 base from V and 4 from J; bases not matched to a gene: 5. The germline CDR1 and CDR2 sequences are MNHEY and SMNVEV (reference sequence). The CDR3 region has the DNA TGTGCCAGCAGTTTATTGGACAGGGGGCAGGGAGAGACCCAGTACTTC. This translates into CASSLLDRGQGETQYF.

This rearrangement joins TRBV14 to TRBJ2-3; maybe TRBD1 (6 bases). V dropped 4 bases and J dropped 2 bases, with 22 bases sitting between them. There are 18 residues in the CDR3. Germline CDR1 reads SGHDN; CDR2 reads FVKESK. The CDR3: CASSPFRRTGSITDTQYF. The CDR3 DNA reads TGTGCCAGCAGCCCATTTAGACGCACAGGGTCAATCACAGATACGCAGTATTTT.

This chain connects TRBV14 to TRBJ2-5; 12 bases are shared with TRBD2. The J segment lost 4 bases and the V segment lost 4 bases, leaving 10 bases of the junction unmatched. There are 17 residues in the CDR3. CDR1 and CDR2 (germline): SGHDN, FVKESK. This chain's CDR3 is CASSPPGLAGGRETQYF. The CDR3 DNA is TGTGCCAGCAGCCCCCCGGGTCTAGCGGGGGGGAGAGAGACCCAGTACTTC.

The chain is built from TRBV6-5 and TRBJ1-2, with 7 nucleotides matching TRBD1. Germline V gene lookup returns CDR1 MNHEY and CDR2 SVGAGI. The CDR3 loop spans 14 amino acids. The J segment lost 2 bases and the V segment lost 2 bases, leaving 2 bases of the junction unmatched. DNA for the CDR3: TGTGCCAGCAGTTACGGACAGGAGAACTATGGCTACACCTTC. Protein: CASSYGQENYGYTF.

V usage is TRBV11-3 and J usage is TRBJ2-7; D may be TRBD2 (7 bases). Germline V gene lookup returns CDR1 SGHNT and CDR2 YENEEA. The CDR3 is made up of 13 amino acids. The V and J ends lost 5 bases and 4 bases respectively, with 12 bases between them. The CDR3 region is CASSEGGLYEQYF. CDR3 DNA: TGTGCCAGCAGCGAGGGGGGGCTTTACGAGCAGTACTTC. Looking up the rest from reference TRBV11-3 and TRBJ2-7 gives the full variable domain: EAGVVQSPRYKIIEKKQPVAFWCNPISGHNTLYWYLQNLGQGPELLIRYENEEAVDDSQLPKDRFSAERLKGVDSTLKIQPAELGDSAVYLCASSEGGLYEQYFGPGTRLTVT.